Following are 8 T cell receptor beta chains from one sample sequenced in a study of blood T cells in healthy people across ages. It was with a sample-barcoded 5' primer and a J-beta primer mix that a second PCR of about 7 to 12 cycles was run. TCRdb processed the 5' RACE reads anew with MiXCR; each CDR3 protein has one entry. The data contain hundreds of thousands of distinct CDR3 sequences, approximately 49% of them singletons. The specimen was blood. These receptors were obtained from a woman aged 60-75 years in good health.

This chain connects TRBV7-9 to TRBJ2-1; 9 bases agree with TRBD2. The CDR3 spans 16 residues. CDR1 SEHNR and CDR2 FQNEAQ come from the germline V gene (reference sequence). The V segment lost 5 bases and the J segment 5 bases; nucleotides outside the gene matches: 10. In DNA, the CDR3 is TGTGCCAGCAGCCCAGGGAAGCTAGCGGGGAACAATGAGCAGTTCTTC. As protein: CASSPGKLAGNNEQFF.

In this sample, this clonotype turned up a few times. The chain recombines TRBV29-1 with TRBJ2-7, with no clear D. Germline V gives CDR1 SQVTM, CDR2 ANQGSEA. The V end lost 2 bases, the J end lost 0 bases, and 14 bases lay between the germline ends. The CDR3 contains 15 residues. CDR3 bases: TGCAGCGTTGAAAAGTCCACGTTTTTCTCCTACGAGCAGTACTTC. Protein product: CSVEKSTFFSYEQYF.

This chain joins TRBV7-2 and TRBJ2-1, with D possibly matching TRBD2 (5 bases). CDR3 length: 16 amino acids. V was trimmed by 2 bases and J by 7 bases, leaving 18 bases between them. Germline CDR1 reads SGHTA; CDR2 reads FQGNSA. In nucleotides, the CDR3 is TGTGCCAGCAGCTTACGCGGGTGGGCCGATACGAATGAGCAGTTCTTC. This sequence encodes CASSLRGWADTNEQFF.

The chain combines TRBV7-9 with TRBJ2-1; tentatively, D is TRBD1 or TRBD2 (5 bases each). V was shortened by 1 base and J by 6 bases, with 13 bases between the two germline ends. CDR3 length equals 15 residues. CDR1 and CDR2 from the germline V gene are SEHNR and FQNEAQ (reference sequence). CDR3 residues: CASSLGGRGANEQFF. Here the CDR3 DNA reads TGTGCCAGCAGCTTAGGTGGGAGAGGGGCCAATGAGCAGTTCTTC. Full variable domain (outside the CDR3, taken from reference TRBV7-9 and TRBJ2-1): DTGVSQNPRHKITKRGQNVTFRCDPISEHNRLYWYRQTLGQGPEFLTYFQNEAQLEKSRLLSDRFSAERPKGSFSTLEIQRTEQGDSAMYLCASSLGGRGANEQFFGPGTRLTVL.

CDR3 bases: TGTGCCAGCAGTTACCCGGGACTAGCGGGAGGGATCGAGACCCAGTACTTC. Its protein is CASSYPGLAGGIETQYF. This chain joins TRBV6-2 or TRBV6-3 and TRBJ2-7, with TRBD2 matching over 16 bases. The J call may be incorrect, as the DNA end agrees better with TRBJ2-5. Germline values: CDR1 MNHEY, CDR2 SVGEGT. There are 17 residues in the CDR3.

The chain has TRBV12-3 or TRBV12-4 and TRBJ2-1; 8 nucleotides align to TRBD1. The CDR3 contains 14 residues. The V gene end was trimmed by 8 bases and the J gene end by 6 bases; junction bases not matched to a gene: 9. In nucleotides, the CDR3 is TGTGCCAGCCAAGGGACAGGTTGGTTCAATGAGCAGTTCTTC. Translating gives CASQGTGWFNEQFF.

The genes are TRBV6-2 or TRBV6-3 and TRBJ2-1; tentatively, D is TRBD1 (5 bases). This CDR3 is 15 amino acids long. V was shortened by 2 bases and J by 8 bases, with 16 bases between the two germline ends. Looked up from germline, CDR1 is MNHEY and CDR2 is SVGEGT. CDR3 region: CASSYRPGLGDEQFF. The CDR3 DNA is TGTGCCAGCAGTTACCGCCCAGGGCTGGGCGATGAGCAGTTCTTC.

The rearrangement joins TRBV3-1 to TRBJ2-2, with a weak D call TRBD1 (6 bases). Trimming left V 4 bases short and J 2 bases short, with 11 bases between. In germline, CDR1 is LGHDT, CDR2 YNNKEL (reference sequence). The CDR3 consists of 15 residues. CDR3 in amino acids: CASSLGQTNTGELFF. The CDR3 nucleotides read TGTGCCAGCAGCCTAGGACAGACTAACACCGGGGAGCTGTTTTTT.